The next 20 T cell receptor beta chains were all read from a single sample in a study of T cell changes during pregnancy in multiple sclerosis (dated by TCRdb to about 2019). To prepare the library, the immunoSEQ multiplex PCR assay was applied. This immuneACCESS table, as held by TCRdb, lists in-frame sequences with V and J called but not all clones. Of the missing ones, under half trace to an unresolved V gene in checked studies; the others have no known cause. This sample lists tens of thousands of clones; around 91% were detected once. The top ten hold approximately 4.9% of the sample. Sequenced here: peripheral blood, sampled after pregnancy. The source is a female donor in good health, enrolled as a control in a pregnancy study.

The chain links TRBV27 to TRBJ2-7; D perhaps matches TRBD2 (6 bases). Between the trimmed V and J ends, which lost 0 bases and 4 bases, there was a span of 10 bases. Germline V gives CDR1 MNHEY, CDR2 SMNVEV (reference sequence). The CDR3 spans 14 residues. The CDR3 reads CASSLSPGEYEQYF. Written as DNA, the CDR3 is TGTGCCAGCAGTTTATCTCCGGGGGAGTACGAGCAGTACTTC.

The chain links TRBV9 to TRBJ2-1; 7 bases line up with TRBD2. The CDR3 loop spans 14 amino acids. The J segment lost 7 bases and the V segment lost 4 bases, leaving 8 bases of the junction unmatched. Germline-derived CDR1 and CDR2 are SGDLS and YYNGEE. The CDR3 nucleotides are TGTGCCAGCAGCCCGGGTGGGGGGGGGAATGAGCAGTTCTTC. It specifies CASSPGGGGNEQFF.

Here the CDR3 DNA reads TGCGCCAGGTCGACCCCCGGAGCTGGAAACACCATATATTTT. Translating it yields CARSTPGAGNTIYF. V usage is TRBV5-1 and J usage is TRBJ1-3; D is ambiguous. V dropped 8 bases and J dropped 2 bases, with 14 bases sitting between them. The CDR3 covers 14 residues. In germline, CDR1 is SGHRS, CDR2 YFSETQ.

The chain recombines TRBV9 with TRBJ2-2; 8 bases agree with TRBD1. The CDR3 covers 18 residues. With V trimmed by 0 bases and J by 6 bases, 13 bases remained unmatched. Germline CDR1 SGDLS, CDR2 YYNGEE. CDR3 loop: CASSVEGRGRMKSGELFF. CDR3 sequence (DNA): TGTGCCAGCAGCGTAGAAGGCAGGGGGCGGATGAAGTCCGGGGAGCTGTTTTTT.

This chain joins TRBV7-2 and TRBJ2-3, with a weak D call TRBD1 (6 bases). The CDR3 has 14 amino acids. V lost 1 base and J lost 4, with 9 bases in between. CDR1 SGHTA and CDR2 FQGNSA come from the germline V gene. This CDR3 is CASSLDRVSDTQYF. In DNA, the CDR3 is TGTGCCAGCAGCTTAGACAGGGTCTCAGATACGCAGTATTTT. The complete variable domain, with remaining parts taken from reference TRBV7-2 and TRBJ2-3, reads GAGVSQSPSNKVTEKGKDVELRCDPISGHTALYWYRQSLGQGLEFLIYFQGNSAPDKSGLPSDRFSAERTGGSVSTLTIQRTQQEDSAVYLCASSLDRVSDTQYFGPGTRLTVL.

V gene TRBV7-3 combines with J gene TRBJ2-1, with 8 positions matching TRBD2. V dropped 1 base and J dropped 4; count of bases not matched to a gene: 3. The CDR3 covers 15 residues. Germline lookup yields CDR1 SGHTA and CDR2 FQGTGA. CDR3 region: CASSLNSGEYNEQFF. For the CDR3, the DNA is TGTGCCAGCAGCTTAAATAGCGGGGAATACAATGAGCAGTTCTTC.

This rearrangement joins TRBV9 to TRBJ2-1; D may be TRBD2 (5 bases). The CDR3 runs to 14 residues. Germline V gene lookup returns CDR1 SGDLS and CDR2 YYNGEE. Between the trimmed V and J ends, which lost 3 bases and 2 bases, there was a span of 9 bases. The CDR3 loop is CASSGTGPYNEQFF. CDR3 nucleotide sequence: TGTGCCAGCAGCGGGACTGGCCCCTACAATGAGCAGTTCTTC.

This chain joins TRBV9 and TRBJ1-2, with no clear D. CDR1 and CDR2 from the germline V gene are SGDLS and YYNGEE. This CDR3 contains 15 residues. With 4 bases removed from V and 0 bases from J, the gap between germline ends came to 13 bases. Here the CDR3 DNA reads TGTGCCAGCAGCCACCCCGCACTCACTAACTATGGCTACACCTTC. This sequence encodes CASSHPALTNYGYTF.

This clone was recorded a few times. The chain links TRBV5-1 to TRBJ2-7; D not certain. V lost 2 bases, J lost 0 bases, and 9 bases lay in between. From germline, CDR1 is SGHRS and CDR2 YFSETQ. CDR3 size: 14 residues. The CDR3 bases are TGCGCCAGCAGCTTTAGGTCTAGCTCCTACGAGCAGTACTTC. It is translated as CASSFRSSSYEQYF. The variable domain in full, with the rest retrieved from reference TRBV5-1 and TRBJ2-7, is KAGVTQTPRYLIKTRGQQVTLSCSPISGHRSVSWYQQTPGQGLQFLFEYFSETQRNKGNFPGRFSGRQFSNSRSEMNVSTLELGDSALYLCASSFRSSSYEQYFGPGTRLTVT.

The chain carries TRBV11-3 and TRBJ2-1, with a possible D match to TRBD2 (5 bases). Germline values: CDR1 SGHNT, CDR2 YENEEA. V was cut by 5 bases and J by 8 bases, with 16 bases left in between. This CDR3 region has 14 residues. CDR3 loop: CASSPGVRPDEQFF. Written as DNA, the CDR3 is TGTGCCAGCAGCCCCGGGGTGCGTCCCGATGAGCAGTTCTTC.

This clone is medium-sized within its sample. The V and J genes are TRBV27 and TRBJ1-2; TRBD1 aligns across 11 bases. After removal of 8 bases from V and 4 bases from J, the junction contained 9 bases not matched to a gene. This CDR3 is built from 15 residues. The germline CDR1 and CDR2 sequences are MNHEY and SMNVEV (reference sequence). The CDR3 loop reads CASGTGQGAPYGYTF. The CDR3 region has the DNA TGTGCCAGCGGGACAGGACAGGGGGCTCCCTATGGCTACACCTTC.

The rearrangement joins TRBV7-2 to TRBJ1-2; D not resolved. Germline V gives CDR1 SGHTA, CDR2 FQGNSA. The CDR3 is 15 amino acids. The germline V and J ends were trimmed by 5 bases and 0 bases, with 13 bases remaining between them. In DNA form, the CDR3 reads TGTGCCAGCAGCGCTGGCTTTGCGGCTAACTATGGCTACACCTTC. Residues: CASSAGFAANYGYTF.

This clone occurred once. The chain uses TRBV21-1 and TRBJ2-7; the D call of TRBD1 is as the table states it, not checked on the DNA. TRBV21-1 counts as a pseudogene. The CDR3 spans 14 residues. The CDR3 DNA sequence: TGTGCCAGCAGCAAAGAACCCGACACCTACGAGCAGTACTTC. Protein product: CASSKEPDTYEQYF.

The genes are TRBV18 and TRBJ2-7, with a tentative D call TRBD2 (7 bases). The V gene lost 3 bases and the J gene lost 2 bases, with 14 bases spanning the gap. CDR1 is KGHSH and CDR2 is LQKENI in the germline V gene. This CDR3 has 15 amino acids. The CDR3 spells CASSPEGGTAYEQYF. The CDR3 coding sequence is TGTGCCAGCTCACCCGAGGGGGGGACCGCCTACGAGCAGTACTTC.

This chain joins TRBV9 and TRBJ2-7; TRBD1 might be the D (5 bases). CDR3 length: 13 amino acids. Between the trimmed V and J ends, which lost 6 bases and 0 bases, there was a span of 10 bases. Germline loops: CDR1 SGDLS, CDR2 YYNGEE. CDR3 in DNA: TGTGCCAGCAACCCCGGACACTCCTACGAGCAGTACTTC. This sequence encodes CASNPGHSYEQYF. The full variable domain, rest sourced from reference TRBV9 and TRBJ2-7, is DSGVTQTPKHLITATGQRVTLRCSPRSGDLSVYWYQQSLDQGLQFLIQYYNGEERAKGNILERFSAQQFPDLHSELNLSSLELGDSALYFCASNPGHSYEQYFGPGTRLTVT.

The chain has TRBV6-6 and TRBJ1-2; D is perhaps TRBD1 (6 bases). This CDR3 is built from 14 residues. CDR1 and CDR2 from the germline V gene are MNHNY and SVGAGI (reference sequence). The V end lost 4 bases, the J end lost 8 bases, and 17 bases lay between the germline ends. The CDR3 DNA is TGTGCCAGCAGTTTGGGAACAGGGCCCTCGGGCTACACCTTC. Translation gives CASSLGTGPSGYTF.

This chain links TRBV19 with TRBJ2-3; TRBD2 aligns across 11 bases. Trimming removed 5 bases from V and 0 bases from J; junction bases left unmatched: 4. CDR1 and CDR2 (germline): LNHDA, SQIVND (reference sequence). The length of the CDR3 is 16 residues. CDR3 DNA: TGTGCCAGTAGTTTTCTAGCGGGGGGAAGCACAGATACGCAGTATTTT. This encodes CASSFLAGGSTDTQYF.

The J gene is TRBJ1-4, the V gene TRBV18; D is possibly TRBD1 (5 bases). The CDR3 spans 12 residues. The V end was cut by 6 bases, the J end by 8 bases, with 10 bases between. Germline CDR1 is KGHSH and CDR2 is LQKENI. The CDR3 sequence: CASSPTEEKLFF. The CDR3 region has the DNA TGTGCCAGCTCGCCGACAGAGGAAAAACTGTTTTTT.

V is TRBV5-6 and J is TRBJ2-5; 7 bases are shared with TRBD2. CDR1 is SGHDT and CDR2 is YYEEEE in the germline V gene. The ends lost 4 bases at V and 5 bases at J; junction bases unmatched: 11. The CDR3 contains 15 residues. The CDR3 DNA follows: TGTGCCAGCAGCGGCTTCGGGGTCGGGAGGGAGACCCAGTACTTC. It is translated as CASSGFGVGRETQYF. Looking up the rest from reference TRBV5-6 and TRBJ2-5 gives the full variable domain: DAGVTQSPTHLIKTRGQQVTLRCSPKSGHDTVSWYQQALGQGPQFIFQYYEEEERQRGNFPDRFSGHQFPNYSSELNVNALLLGDSALYLCASSGFGVGRETQYFGPGTRLLVL.

CDR3 sequence (DNA): TGTGCCAGCAGCTTACGCGGGGGGATCCAAGAGACCCAGTACTTC. It specifies CASSLRGGIQETQYF. V is TRBV7-9 and J is TRBJ2-5; the match to TRBD2 covers 8 bases. This CDR3 has 15 amino acids. CDR1 and CDR2 from the germline V gene are SEHNR and FQNEAQ (reference sequence). V dropped 2 bases and J dropped 1; count of bases not matched to a gene: 3.